Listed below are T cell receptor beta chains from one sample, sequenced in a study of OX40 agonist ivuxolimab in advanced cancers. Profiling relied on immunoSEQ multiplex PCR, and the TCRdb table lists in-frame clones only, not all of them. The sample holds 55,000 to 75,000 clones, around 90% seen once. Source: CD4+ or CD8+ T cells sorted from blood, taken in a trial of the OX40 agonist ivuxolimab. The receptors come from an adult with an advanced solid tumor such as melanoma, head and neck, liver or kidney cancer. CDR3s leave out the opening cysteine and the closing phenylalanine or tryptophan. A D gene is named only where the DNA matches it firmly.

J: TRBJ2-3
V: TRBV29-1
D: -
CDR3: SVTTHLRSTDTQY

J: TRBJ1-1
V: TRBV5-1
D: TRBD1
CDR3: ASSPKVTGDTEAF

J: TRBJ1-5
V: TRBV21-1
D: -
CDR3: ASSKELADRAGQPQH

J: TRBJ2-6
V: TRBV28
D: -
CDR3: ASSRQASGANVLT

J: TRBJ2-5
V: TRBV12-5
D: -
CDR3: ASGRQVTETQY

J: TRBJ2-1
V: TRBV5-1
D: TRBD2
CDR3: ASSLWTSAEDEQF

J: TRBJ1-3
V: TRBV5-8
D: -
CDR3: ASSFGGSGNTIY

J: TRBJ2-5
V: TRBV9
D: -
CDR3: ATSPLVGGEETQY

J: TRBJ2-7
V: TRBV10-3
D: -
CDR3: AISGREGLQY

J: TRBJ1-2
V: TRBV4-2
D: -
CDR3: ASSQDFGGPRDGYT

J: TRBJ2-2
V: TRBV5-1
D: -
CDR3: ASRGNTANTGELF

J: TRBJ1-2
V: TRBV28
D: -
CDR3: ASSFGGNYGYT

J: TRBJ1-2
V: TRBV2
D: -
CDR3: ASSVQGNGYT

J: TRBJ2-7
V: TRBV5-1
D: -
CDR3: ASSPLGEAGTYEQY

J: TRBJ2-5
V: TRBV19
D: TRBD2
CDR3: ASSIEGGLAGSQETQY

J: TRBJ2-3
V: TRBV27
D: TRBD1
CDR3: ASSSRDRGGGTDTQY